This TCR beta chain comes out of a study of T cell responses to AZD1222 COVID-19 vaccine. Study conclusions and caveats: Nearly half of spike-specific TCRs reportedly target variant regions that are unmutated in the B.1.351 and B.1.1.7 variants.

Comment on this clone: Antigen: not known.

This CDR3 is 16 amino acids long. Germline V gene sequence: CDR1 SGHNT, CDR2 YYREEE (reference sequence). V dropped 1 base and J dropped 7; count of bases not matched to a gene: 11. Clones were read by immunoSEQ multiplex PCR, and TCRdb kept only the in-frame ones, dropping some. The sample includes 130,000 or so clones, roughly 90% of them seen just once. The chain joins TRBV5-4 to TRBJ2-5, with 9 bases fitting TRBD2. The source of this sequence is an adult who received the AZD1222 COVID-19 vaccine. The source material was peripheral blood, sampled 28 days after the second AZD1222 dose. The CDR3 DNA reads as TGTGCCAGCAGCTTGATCGCGGGAGGGGGGCTCGGGACCCAGTACTTC. Encoded protein: CASSLIAGGGLGTQYF.